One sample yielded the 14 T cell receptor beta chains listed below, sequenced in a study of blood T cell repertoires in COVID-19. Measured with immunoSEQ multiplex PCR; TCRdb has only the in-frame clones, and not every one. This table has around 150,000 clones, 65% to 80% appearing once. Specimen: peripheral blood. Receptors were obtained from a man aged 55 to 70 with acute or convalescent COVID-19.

This CDR3 is CASSQPLAGGLYEQYF. The CDR3 bases are TGTGCCAGCAGCCAACCTCTAGCGGGGGGGCTCTACGAGCAGTACTTC. The chain joins TRBV3-1 (or the pseudogene TRBV3-2) to TRBJ2-7; 12 bases align to TRBD2. V was pared by 2 bases and J by 3 bases, with 5 bases of the junction left unmatched. Germline-derived CDR1 and CDR2 are LGHDT and YNNKEL (reference sequence). This CDR3 has 16 residues.

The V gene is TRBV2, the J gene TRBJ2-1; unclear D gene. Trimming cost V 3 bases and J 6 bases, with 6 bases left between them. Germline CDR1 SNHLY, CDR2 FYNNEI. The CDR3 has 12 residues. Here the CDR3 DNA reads TGTGCCAGCAGTGAGTCAGGCAATGAGCAGTTCTTC. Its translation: CASSESGNEQFF. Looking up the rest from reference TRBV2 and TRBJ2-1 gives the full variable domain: EPEVTQTPSHQVTQMGQEVILRCVPISNHLYFYWYRQILGQKVEFLVSFYNNEISEKSEIFDDQFSVERPDGSNFTLKIRSTKLEDSAMYFCASSESGNEQFFGPGTRLTVL.

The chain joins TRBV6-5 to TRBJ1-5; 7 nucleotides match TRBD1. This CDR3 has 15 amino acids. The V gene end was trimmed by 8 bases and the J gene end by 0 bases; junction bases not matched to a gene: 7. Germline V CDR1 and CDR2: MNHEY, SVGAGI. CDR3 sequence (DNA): TGTGCCAGCGGCGAACAGGGGTATAGCAATCAGCCCCAGCATTTT. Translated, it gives CASGEQGYSNQPQHF.

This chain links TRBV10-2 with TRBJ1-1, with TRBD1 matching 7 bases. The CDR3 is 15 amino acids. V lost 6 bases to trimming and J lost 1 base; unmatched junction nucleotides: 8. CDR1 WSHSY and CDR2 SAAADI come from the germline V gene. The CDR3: CASSEDRTGNTEAFF. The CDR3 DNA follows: TGCGCCAGCAGCGAGGACAGGACGGGGAACACTGAAGCTTTCTTT.

For the CDR3, the DNA is TGTGCCTGGAGGAGCGGGACTAGCGGAGGAGATACGCAGTATTTT. It yields the protein CAWRSGTSGGDTQYF. The chain recombines TRBV30 with TRBJ2-3; 11 positions agree with TRBD2. The V gene's germline CDR1 is GTSNPN and CDR2 SVGIG (reference sequence). CDR3 size: 15 residues. The V gene end was trimmed by 3 bases and the J gene end by 5 bases; junction bases not matched to a gene: 7.

CDR3 nucleotide sequence: TGTGCCAGCAGCCCCGCTACGGACTATGGCTACACCTTC. This sequence encodes CASSPATDYGYTF. V is TRBV6-5 and J is TRBJ1-2; no clear D. Germline lookup yields CDR1 MNHEY and CDR2 SVGAGI. V was shortened by 6 bases and J by 3 bases, with 11 bases between the two germline ends. The CDR3 is 13 residues long.

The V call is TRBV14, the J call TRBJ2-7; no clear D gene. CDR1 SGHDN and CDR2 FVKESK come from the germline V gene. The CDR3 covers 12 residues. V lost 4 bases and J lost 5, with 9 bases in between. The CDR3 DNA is TGTGCCAGCAGCCCGACAACCCACGAGCAGTACTTC. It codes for CASSPTTHEQYF.

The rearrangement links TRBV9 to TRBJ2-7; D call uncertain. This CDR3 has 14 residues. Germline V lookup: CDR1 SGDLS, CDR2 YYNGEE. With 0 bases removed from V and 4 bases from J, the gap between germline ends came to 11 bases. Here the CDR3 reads CASSVAQHPYEQYF. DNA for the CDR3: TGTGCCAGCAGCGTAGCTCAACATCCTTACGAGCAGTACTTC. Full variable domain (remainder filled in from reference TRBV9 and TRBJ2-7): DSGVTQTPKHLITATGQRVTLRCSPRSGDLSVYWYQQSLDQGLQFLIQYYNGEERAKGNILERFSAQQFPDLHSELNLSSLELGDSALYFCASSVAQHPYEQYFGPGTRLTVT.

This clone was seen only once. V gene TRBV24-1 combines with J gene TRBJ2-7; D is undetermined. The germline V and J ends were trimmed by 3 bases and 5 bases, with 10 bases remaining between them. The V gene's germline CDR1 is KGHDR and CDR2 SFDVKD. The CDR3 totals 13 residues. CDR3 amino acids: CATSDGPQDEQYF. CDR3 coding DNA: TGTGCCACCAGTGATGGCCCGCAAGACGAGCAGTACTTC.

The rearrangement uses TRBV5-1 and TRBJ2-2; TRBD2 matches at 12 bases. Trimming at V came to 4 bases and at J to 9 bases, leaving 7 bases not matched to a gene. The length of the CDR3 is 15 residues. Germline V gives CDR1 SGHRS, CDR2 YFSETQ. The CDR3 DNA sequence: TGCGCCAGCAGCCGGACTAGCGGGGACCACCGGGAGCTGTTTTTT. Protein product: CASSRTSGDHRELFF. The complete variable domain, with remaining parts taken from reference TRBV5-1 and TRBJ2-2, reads KAGVTQTPRYLIKTRGQQVTLSCSPISGHRSVSWYQQTPGQGLQFLFEYFSETQRNKGNFPGRFSGRQFSNSRSEMNVSTLELGDSALYLCASSRTSGDHRELFFGEGSRLTVL.

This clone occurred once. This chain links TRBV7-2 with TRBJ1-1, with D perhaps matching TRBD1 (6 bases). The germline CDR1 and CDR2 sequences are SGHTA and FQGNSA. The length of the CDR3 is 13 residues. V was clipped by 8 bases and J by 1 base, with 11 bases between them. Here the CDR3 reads CASDRTQNTEAFF. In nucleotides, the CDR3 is TGTGCCAGCGACAGGACGCAGAACACTGAAGCTTTCTTT.

CDR3 bases: TGTGCCAGCAGCTTGATTTCGACAGCTCAATTCGAAGCTTTCTTT. Translated: CASSLISTAQFEAFF. The chain combines TRBV7-2 with TRBJ1-1, with D perhaps matching TRBD1 (5 bases). Germline CDR1 SGHTA, CDR2 FQGNSA. This CDR3 region has 15 residues. V dropped 3 bases and J dropped 8 bases, with 19 bases sitting between them.

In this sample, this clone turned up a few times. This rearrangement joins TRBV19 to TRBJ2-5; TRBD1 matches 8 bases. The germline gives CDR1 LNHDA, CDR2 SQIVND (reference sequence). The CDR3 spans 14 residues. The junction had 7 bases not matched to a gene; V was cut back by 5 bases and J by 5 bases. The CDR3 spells CASSDTGGRETQYF. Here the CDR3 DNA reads TGTGCCAGTAGTGATACAGGGGGTCGTGAGACCCAGTACTTC. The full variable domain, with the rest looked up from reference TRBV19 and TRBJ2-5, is DGGITQSPKYLFRKEGQNVTLSCEQNLNHDAMYWYRQDPGQGLRLIYYSQIVNDFQKGDIAEGYSVSREKKESFPLTVTSAQKNPTAFYLCASSDTGGRETQYFGPGTRLLVL.

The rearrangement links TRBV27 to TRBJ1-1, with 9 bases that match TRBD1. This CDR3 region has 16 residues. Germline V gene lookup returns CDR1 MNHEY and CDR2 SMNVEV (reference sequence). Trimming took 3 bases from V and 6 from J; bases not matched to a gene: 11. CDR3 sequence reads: CASSFYRQGGIAEAFF. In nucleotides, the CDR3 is TGTGCCAGCAGTTTTTACAGACAGGGGGGAATCGCTGAAGCTTTCTTT.